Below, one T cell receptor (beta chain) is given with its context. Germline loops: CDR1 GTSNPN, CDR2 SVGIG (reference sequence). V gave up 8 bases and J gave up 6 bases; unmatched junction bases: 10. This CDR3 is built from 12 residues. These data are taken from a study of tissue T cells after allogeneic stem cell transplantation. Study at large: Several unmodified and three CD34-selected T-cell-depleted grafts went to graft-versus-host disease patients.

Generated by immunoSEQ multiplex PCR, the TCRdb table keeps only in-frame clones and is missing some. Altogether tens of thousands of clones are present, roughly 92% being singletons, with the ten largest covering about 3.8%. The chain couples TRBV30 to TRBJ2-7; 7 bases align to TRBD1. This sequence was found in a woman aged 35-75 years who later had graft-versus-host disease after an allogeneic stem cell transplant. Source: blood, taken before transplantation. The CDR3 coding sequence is TGTGCCGGGGCCCGGGCAGGGGGCGAGCAGTACTTC. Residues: CAGARAGGEQYF.